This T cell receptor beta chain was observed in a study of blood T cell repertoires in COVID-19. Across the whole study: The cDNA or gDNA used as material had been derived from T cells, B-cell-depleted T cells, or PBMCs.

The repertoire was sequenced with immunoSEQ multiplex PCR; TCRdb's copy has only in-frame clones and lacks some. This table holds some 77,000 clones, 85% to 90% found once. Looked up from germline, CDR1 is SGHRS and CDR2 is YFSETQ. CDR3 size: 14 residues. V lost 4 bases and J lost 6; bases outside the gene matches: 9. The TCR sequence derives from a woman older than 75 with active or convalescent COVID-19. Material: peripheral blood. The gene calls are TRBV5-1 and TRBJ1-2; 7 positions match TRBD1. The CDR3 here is CASSREGRGDGYTF. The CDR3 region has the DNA TGCGCCAGCAGCCGGGAGGGCAGGGGGGATGGCTACACCTTC.